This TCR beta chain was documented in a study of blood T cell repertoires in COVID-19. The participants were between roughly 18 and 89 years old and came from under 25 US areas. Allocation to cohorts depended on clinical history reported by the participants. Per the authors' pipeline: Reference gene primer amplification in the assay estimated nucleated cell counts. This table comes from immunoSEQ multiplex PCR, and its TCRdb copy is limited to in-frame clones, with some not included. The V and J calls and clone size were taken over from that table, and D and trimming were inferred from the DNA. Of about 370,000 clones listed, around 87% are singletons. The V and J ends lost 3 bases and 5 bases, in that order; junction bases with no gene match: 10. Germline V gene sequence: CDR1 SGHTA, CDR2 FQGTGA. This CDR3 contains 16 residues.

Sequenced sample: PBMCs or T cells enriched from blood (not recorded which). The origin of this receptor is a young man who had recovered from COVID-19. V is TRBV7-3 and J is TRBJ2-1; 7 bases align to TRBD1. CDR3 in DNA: TGTGCCAGCAGCTTTAGTACAGGGGCCCCCAACAATGAGCAGTTCTTC. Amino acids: CASSFSTGAPNNEQFF.